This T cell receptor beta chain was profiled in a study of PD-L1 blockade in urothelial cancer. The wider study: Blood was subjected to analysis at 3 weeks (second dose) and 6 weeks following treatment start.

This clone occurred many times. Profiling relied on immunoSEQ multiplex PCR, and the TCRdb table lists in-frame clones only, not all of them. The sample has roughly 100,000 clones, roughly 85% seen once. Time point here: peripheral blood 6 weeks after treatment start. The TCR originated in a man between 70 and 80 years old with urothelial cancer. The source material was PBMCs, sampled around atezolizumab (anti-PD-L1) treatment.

The CDR3 here is CASSYGAGEGLETQYF. The CDR3 nucleotides read TGTGCCAGCAGCTACGGGGCGGGAGAGGGATTAGAGACCCAGTACTTC. V is TRBV9 and J is TRBJ2-5, with 7 bases fitting TRBD2. Germline trimming cut 4 bases from V and 4 bases from J; bases unmatched to any gene: 13. The CDR3 covers 16 residues. The germline CDR1 and CDR2 sequences are SGDLS and YYNGEE.